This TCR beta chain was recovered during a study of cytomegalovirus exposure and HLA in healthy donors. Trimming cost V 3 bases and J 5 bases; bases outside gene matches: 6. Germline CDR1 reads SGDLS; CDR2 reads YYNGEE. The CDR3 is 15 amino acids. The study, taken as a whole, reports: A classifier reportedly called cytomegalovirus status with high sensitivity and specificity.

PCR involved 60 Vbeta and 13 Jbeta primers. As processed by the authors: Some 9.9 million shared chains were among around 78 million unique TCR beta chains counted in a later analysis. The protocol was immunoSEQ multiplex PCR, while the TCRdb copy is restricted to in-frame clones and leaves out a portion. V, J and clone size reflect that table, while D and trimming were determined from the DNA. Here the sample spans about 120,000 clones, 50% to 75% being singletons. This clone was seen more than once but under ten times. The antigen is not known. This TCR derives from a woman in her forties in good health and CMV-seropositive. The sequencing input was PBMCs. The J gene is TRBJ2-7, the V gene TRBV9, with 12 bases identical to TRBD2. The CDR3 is CASSGGTSGFDEQYF. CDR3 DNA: TGTGCCAGCAGCGGCGGGACTAGCGGGTTCGACGAGCAGTACTTC.